This T cell receptor (beta chain) appears in the sequencing data of a study of cytomegalovirus exposure and HLA in healthy donors. The CDR3 extends over 14 amino acids. V dropped 5 bases and J dropped 2 bases, with 12 bases sitting between them. In germline, CDR1 is SNHLY, CDR2 FYNNEI. Study results and limitations: There were some public TCRs occurring in many donors, but most TCR sequences were rare. Presence/absence results assume similar sequencing depth per donor, which may not hold.

As to this clone: Its antigen is undetermined.

PCR used 60 Vbeta primers and 13 Jbeta primers. TCRdb keeps only in-frame clones here, not all; method: immunoSEQ multiplex PCR. The repertoire includes fewer than 150,000 clones, under 90% of them detected once, and around 9.5% sits in the top ten. The clonotype was recovered from a female donor in good health and CMV-seropositive. Material for sequencing was PBMCs. The rearrangement joins TRBV2 to TRBJ1-1; D uncertain. CDR3 bases: TGTGCCAGCAGTCTGAGACAAATCAACACTGAAGCTTTCTTT. Translation gives CASSLRQINTEAFF.